Sequencing of this T cell receptor (beta chain) was carried out in a study of cytomegalovirus exposure and HLA in healthy donors. With regard to this clone: Antigen unknown.

General observations from the study: Reportedly, cytomegalovirus status was diagnosed with high sensitivity and specificity. Cytomegalovirus-associated status was assigned to around 160 TCR beta chains. A few of the chains that were CMV-associated were confirmed in vitro to be specific for CMV antigens.

It was with 60 Vbeta and 13 Jbeta primers that the PCR ran. The assay was immunoSEQ multiplex PCR, and TCRdb's table has in-frame clones only and misses some. The repertoire has roughly 56,000 clones, approximately 89% of them found once; the top ten carry around 1.5%. The CDR3 is made up of 14 amino acids. After removal of 8 bases from V and 5 bases from J, the junction contained 9 bases not matched to a gene. Per the germline V gene, CDR1 is MDHEN and CDR2 is SYDVKM. The sequenced sample consisted of PBMCs. The receptor's source is a man aged 18 to 35 in good health and CMV-seronegative. This chain joins TRBV28 and TRBJ2-5, with TRBD1 matching 9 bases. As DNA, the CDR3 is TGTGCCAGCCCGACAGGGGGATGTATGGAGACCCAGTACTTC. The encoded protein is CASPTGGCMETQYF.